The next 2 T cell receptor beta chains were all read from a single sample in a study of blood T cells in healthy people across ages. The use of a sample-barcoded 5' primer and a J-beta primer mix characterized a second PCR of about 7 to 12 cycles. TCRdb ran MiXCR on the 5' RACE reads and lists one entry per CDR3 protein. The sample lists about 1.6 million distinct CDR3 sequences; roughly 30% were seen once. The sequenced sample consisted of blood. These receptors came from a woman in her twenties or thirties in good health.

V and J are TRBV2 and TRBJ1-5, with TRBD1 as a possible D gene (5 bases). Trimming pared 6 bases from V and 1 base from J, leaving 13 bases between. Germline V gene data show CDR1 as SNHLY and CDR2 as FYNNEI. This CDR3 is 15 amino acids long. CDR3 in DNA: TGTGCCAGCAGCGGGGGTAGGGGAAGCAATCAGCCCCAGCATTTT. Translation gives CASSGGRGSNQPQHF.

This clonotype showed up just a few times. The chain carries TRBV9 and TRBJ2-5, with D possibly being TRBD1 (5 bases). Germline V CDR1 and CDR2: SGDLS, YYNGEE. V was pared by 2 bases and J by 5 bases, with 13 bases between. This CDR3 contains 14 residues. This CDR3 reads CASSVLGAAETQYF. The CDR3 DNA follows: TGTGCCAGCAGCGTCCTAGGGGCTGCTGAGACCCAGTACTTC.